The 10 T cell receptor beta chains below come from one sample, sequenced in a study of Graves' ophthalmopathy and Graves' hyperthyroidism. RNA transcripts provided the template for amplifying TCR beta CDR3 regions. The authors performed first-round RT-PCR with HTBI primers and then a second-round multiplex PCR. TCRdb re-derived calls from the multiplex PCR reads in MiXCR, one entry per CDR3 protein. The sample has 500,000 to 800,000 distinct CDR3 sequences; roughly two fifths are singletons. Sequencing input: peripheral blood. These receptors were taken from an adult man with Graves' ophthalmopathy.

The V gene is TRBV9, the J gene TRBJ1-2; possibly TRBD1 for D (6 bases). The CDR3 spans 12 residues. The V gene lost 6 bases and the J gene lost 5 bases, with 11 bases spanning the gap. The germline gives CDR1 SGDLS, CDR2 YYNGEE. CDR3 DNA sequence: TGTGCCAGCAAGGGGGTCCAATATGGCTACACCTTC. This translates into CASKGVQYGYTF. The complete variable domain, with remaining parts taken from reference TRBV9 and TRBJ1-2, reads DSGVTQTPKHLITATGQRVTLRCSPRSGDLSVYWYQQSLDQGLQFLIQYYNGEERAKGNILERFSAQQFPDLHSELNLSSLELGDSALYFCASKGVQYGYTFGSGTRLTVV.

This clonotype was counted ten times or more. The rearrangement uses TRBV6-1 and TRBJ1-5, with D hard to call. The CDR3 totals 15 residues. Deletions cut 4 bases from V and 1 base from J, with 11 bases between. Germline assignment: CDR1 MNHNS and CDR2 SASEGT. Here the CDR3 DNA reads TGTGCCAGCAGTGGATCCGGGGAGAGCAATCAGCCCCAGCATTTT. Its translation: CASSGSGESNQPQHF.

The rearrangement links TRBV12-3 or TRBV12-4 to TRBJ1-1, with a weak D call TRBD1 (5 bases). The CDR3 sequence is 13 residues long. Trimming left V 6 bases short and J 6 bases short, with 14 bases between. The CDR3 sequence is CASSGRDGAEAFF. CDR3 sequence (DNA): TGTGCCAGCAGCGGACGGGACGGGGCTGAAGCTTTCTTT.

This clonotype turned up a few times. CDR3 amino acids: CASSLVLSVEGANVLTF. The CDR3 nucleotides are TGTGCCAGCAGCTTAGTATTGTCGGTTGAAGGGGCCAACGTCCTGACTTTC. The gene calls are TRBV7-2 and TRBJ2-6; no reliable D call. V lost 1 base and J 4 bases, leaving 14 bases between the germline ends. This CDR3 is 17 amino acids long. Germline V gene data show CDR1 as SGHTA and CDR2 as FQGNSA.

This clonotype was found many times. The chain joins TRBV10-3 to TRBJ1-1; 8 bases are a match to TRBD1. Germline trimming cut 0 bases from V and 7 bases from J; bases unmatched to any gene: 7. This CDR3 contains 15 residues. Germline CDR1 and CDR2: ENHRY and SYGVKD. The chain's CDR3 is CAISESDRGVVEAFF. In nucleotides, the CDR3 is TGTGCCATCAGTGAGTCCGACAGGGGTGTCGTTGAAGCTTTCTTT.

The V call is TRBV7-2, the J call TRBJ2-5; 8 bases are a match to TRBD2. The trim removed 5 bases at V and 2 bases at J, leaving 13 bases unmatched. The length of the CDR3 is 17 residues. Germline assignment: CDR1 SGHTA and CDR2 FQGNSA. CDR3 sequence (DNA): TGTGCCAGCAGCAAAGGCCCTAGCGGGCTAGCACAAGAGACCCAGTACTTC. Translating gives CASSKGPSGLAQETQYF. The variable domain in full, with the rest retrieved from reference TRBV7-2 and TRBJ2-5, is GAGVSQSPSNKVTEKGKDVELRCDPISGHTALYWYRQSLGQGLEFLIYFQGNSAPDKSGLPSDRFSAERTGGSVSTLTIQRTQQEDSAVYLCASSKGPSGLAQETQYFGPGTRLLVL.

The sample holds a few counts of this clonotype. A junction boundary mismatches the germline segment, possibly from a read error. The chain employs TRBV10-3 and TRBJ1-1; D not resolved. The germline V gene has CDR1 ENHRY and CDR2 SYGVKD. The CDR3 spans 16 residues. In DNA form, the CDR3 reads TGTGCCAGCAGTTACTCTCCGCATTCAATGCTCACTGAAGCTTTCTTT. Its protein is CASSYSPHSMLTEAFF.

The CDR3 protein is CSVGGGRNTGELFF. The CDR3, as DNA: TGCAGCGTCGGAGGGGGGCGAAACACCGGGGAGCTGTTTTTT. V gene TRBV29-1 combines with J gene TRBJ2-2, with D perhaps matching TRBD1 or TRBD2 (6 bases each). The CDR3 totals 14 residues. Germline V lookup: CDR1 SQVTM, CDR2 ANQGSEA. V dropped 6 bases and J dropped 2 bases, with 13 bases sitting between them.

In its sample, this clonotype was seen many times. CDR3 sequence reads: CASSLIGRPLTETQYF. The CDR3 nucleotides are TGTGCCAGCAGCTTAATCGGTCGACCATTGACGGAGACCCAGTACTTC. This chain connects TRBV7-2 to TRBJ2-5, with unresolved D. The V gene's germline CDR1 is SGHTA and CDR2 FQGNSA. Trimming pared 2 bases from V and 5 bases from J, leaving 18 bases between. The CDR3 loop spans 16 amino acids.

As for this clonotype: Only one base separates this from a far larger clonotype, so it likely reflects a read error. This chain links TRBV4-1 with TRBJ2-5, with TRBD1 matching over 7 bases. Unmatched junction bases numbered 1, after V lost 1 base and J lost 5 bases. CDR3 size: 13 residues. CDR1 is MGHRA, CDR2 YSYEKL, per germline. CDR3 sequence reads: CASSQGRGETQYF. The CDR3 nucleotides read TGCGCCAGCAGCCAAGGCAGGGGGGAGACCCAGTACTTC.